These 5 T cell receptor beta chains originate from one sample sequenced in a study of tumor and adjacent non-tumor tissue in lung cancer. TCRbeta libraries were built with three rounds of nested PCR, modified from ARM-PCR. In TCRdb, the multiplex PCR reads were re-called with MiXCR into one record per CDR3 protein. The table includes 44,000 or so distinct CDR3 sequences, roughly 60% detected once. The template was RNA from unsorted bulk tissue. This non-tumor lung sample came from over 3 cm beyond the tumor edge. Sample: distant non-tumor lung tissue. These TCRs come from a woman aged 40 to 55 with non-small cell lung cancer.

Remarks on this clonotype: Possible read error: a much larger clone is one base away. This rearrangement joins TRBV5-1 to TRBJ2-2, with D perhaps being TRBD1 or TRBD2 (6 bases each). The CDR3 has 18 residues. V gave up 9 bases and J gave up 0 bases, with 24 bases separating them. Germline V gene data show CDR1 as SGHRS and CDR2 as YFSETQ. DNA of the CDR3: TGCGCCACCAACGGCGGGCTAACGGGGGCCACGAACACCGGGGAGCTGTTTTTT. Its protein product is CATNGGLTGATNTGELFF.

In its sample, this clonotype was seen many times. CDR3 sequence (DNA): TGCGCCAGCAGCTTGGTCAGTTCTAACTATGGCTACACCTTC. Translated: CASSLVSSNYGYTF. This rearrangement joins TRBV5-1 to TRBJ1-2; D ambiguous. Germline V gives CDR1 SGHRS, CDR2 YFSETQ. V lost 0 bases to trimming and J lost 0 bases, with 6 bases between them. This CDR3 comprises 14 residues. The full variable domain, its missing parts supplied by reference TRBV5-1 and TRBJ1-2, is KAGVTQTPRYLIKTRGQQVTLSCSPISGHRSVSWYQQTPGQGLQFLFEYFSETQRNKGNFPGRFSGRQFSNSRSEMNVSTLELGDSALYLCASSLVSSNYGYTFGSGTRLTVV.

Note on this clonotype: At one end the junction does not follow the germline gene, possibly because of a read error. The chain joins TRBV11-2 to TRBJ1-4; 9 nucleotides align to TRBD1. The germline CDR1 and CDR2 sequences are SGHAT and FQNNGV. The CDR3 totals 18 residues. Here the CDR3 reads CASNPRGNRGPTNEKLFF. DNA of the CDR3: TGTGCCAGCAACCCCCGGGGGAACAGGGGGCCAACTAATGAAAAGCTGTTTTTT.

This clonotype was observed at least ten times. For the CDR3, the DNA is TGCAGTGCTAGAGTACAGGCCAATTATGGCTACACCTTC. This sequence encodes CSARVQANYGYTF. The chain joins TRBV20-1 to TRBJ1-2, with D perhaps matching TRBD1 (5 bases). Looked up from germline, CDR1 is DFQATT and CDR2 is SNEGSKA (reference sequence). CDR3 length equals 13 residues. V lost 1 base and J lost 5, with 11 bases in between.

This chain uses TRBV30 with TRBJ2-1; D is perhaps TRBD2 (6 bases). The germline V and J ends were trimmed by 0 bases and 7 bases, with 16 bases remaining between them. Germline CDR1 is GTSNPN and CDR2 is SVGIG (reference sequence). The CDR3 consists of 15 residues. DNA of the CDR3: TGTGCCTGGAGTGTAAAAATCGTGGGGAGGAATGAGCAGTTCTTC. Its translation is CAWSVKIVGRNEQFF.